This T cell receptor (beta chain) was observed in a study of blood T cell repertoires in COVID-19. Looking at the study overall: Sites in the United States, Italy and Spain provided acute and convalescent COVID-19 samples. From T cells, B-cell-depleted T cells, or PBMCs came the material, which was cDNA or gDNA.

CDR3 length: 17 amino acids. Germline V gene lookup returns CDR1 LGHNA and CDR2 YSLEER. V trimming: 4 bases; J trimming: 7 bases; junction bases outside the gene matches: 18. Per the study methods: Nucleated cell number was recorded as an estimate derived from reference gene primer amplification. Libraries were prepared by immunoSEQ multiplex PCR; TCRdb keeps only in-frame clonotypes and omits some of them. V and J calls and clone size are given by that table; D and trimming were obtained from the DNA. Altogether about 170,000 clones are present, about 74% being singletons, with the ten largest covering approximately 3%.

The material sequenced was peripheral blood. The origin of this receptor is a woman of 80 years or more with acute or convalescent COVID-19. V is TRBV4-3 and J is TRBJ2-7, with 8 positions matching TRBD1. CDR3 bases: TGCGCCAGCAGCCCTGTGCTTACCAGGGGGCAAAGGAGAGAGCAGTACTTC. Amino acids: CASSPVLTRGQRREQYF.